These 18 T cell receptor beta chains originate from one sample sequenced in a study of blood T cell repertoires in COVID-19 (TCRdb year 2020). The library was prepared using the immunoSEQ multiplex PCR assay. As stored in TCRdb, this immuneACCESS dataset retains in-frame rearrangements with V and J assigned. A fraction of the clones does not appear; measured against another copy, unresolved V genes explain less than half of the discrepancy, and the remainder lacks a known reason. Recorded for this sample are over 200,000 clones; approximately 82% of them occurred a single time. The top ten clonotypes cover approximately 2.6% of the sample. The specimen was peripheral blood. The receptors were gathered from a woman in her seventies with active or convalescent COVID-19.

This clone occurred a few times. V gene TRBV6-5 combines with J gene TRBJ1-6; D might be TRBD1 (6 bases). V shed 11 bases and J shed 3 bases, with 17 bases lying between them. CDR3 length: 15 residues. Germline V gene sequence: CDR1 MNHEY, CDR2 SVGAGI. CDR3: CAGRGTVNYNSPLHF. Here the CDR3 DNA reads TGTGCCGGAAGGGGGACGGTGAACTATAATTCACCCCTCCACTTT.

V is TRBV4-1 and J is TRBJ2-7; 10 bases map to TRBD1. V trimming: 2 bases; J trimming: 7 bases; junction bases outside the gene matches: 23. The CDR3 has 20 amino acids. Germline CDR1 reads MGHRA; CDR2 reads YSYEKL. CDR3 sequence: CASSQRAGLRDRGSGWEQYF. CDR3 in DNA: TGCGCCAGCAGCCAACGGGCCGGACTCCGGGACAGGGGTTCGGGCTGGGAGCAGTACTTC.

J is TRBJ2-3 and V is TRBV6-6; 7 bases are shared with TRBD1. Trimming cost V 10 bases and J 2 bases; bases outside gene matches: 6. This CDR3 is 13 amino acids long. Germline V gives CDR1 MNHNY, CDR2 SVGAGI (reference sequence). Here the CDR3 DNA reads TGTGCCACCCTAGGACAGGACACAGATACGCAGTATTTT. Translating it yields CATLGQDTDTQYF.

The chain is built from TRBV27 and TRBJ2-1; no reliable D call. Germline-derived CDR1 and CDR2 are MNHEY and SMNVEV (reference sequence). The ends were cut back, 3 bases at V and 0 bases at J, with 15 bases in the middle. The CDR3 length is 17 residues. The CDR3 region has the DNA TGTGCCAGCAGTTTTGCTGGCGCCCGGAGCTCCTACAATGAGCAGTTCTTC. Amino acids: CASSFAGARSSYNEQFF.

The chain carries TRBV23-1 and TRBJ2-5; 7 bases agree with TRBD1. TRBV23-1 is identified as an open reading frame with a role that is uncertain. The ends lost 0 bases at V and 3 bases at J; junction bases unmatched: 4. The CDR3 length is 15 residues. The CDR3 reads CASSQSQGREETQYF. CDR3 DNA: TGCGCCAGCAGTCAATCACAGGGGCGAGAAGAGACCCAGTACTTC.

The V call is TRBV6-5, the J call TRBJ1-1; D is perhaps TRBD1 (6 bases). The V gene lost 5 bases and the J gene lost 0 bases, with 10 bases spanning the gap. This CDR3 spans 14 amino acids. Germline lookup yields CDR1 MNHEY and CDR2 SVGAGI. The CDR3 DNA reads as TGTGCCAGCAGTCCTTACAGGGTGAACACTGAAGCTTTCTTT. It yields the protein CASSPYRVNTEAFF.

The chain joins TRBV7-9 to TRBJ2-1; D possibly corresponds to TRBD1 (6 bases). Trimming removed 11 bases at V and 5 bases at J, with 16 bases between. The CDR3 totals 13 residues. The germline gives CDR1 SEHNR, CDR2 FQNEAQ (reference sequence). This CDR3 is CAGGHSAHNEQFF. The CDR3 coding sequence is TGTGCCGGGGGACACAGCGCGCACAATGAGCAGTTCTTC.

The chain is built from TRBV7-8 and TRBJ2-3, with TRBD2 identical over 9 bases. There are 15 residues in the CDR3. J lost 2 bases, V lost 5 bases, and 5 bases had no gene match. Germline V gene data show CDR1 as SGHVS and CDR2 as FQNEAQ. CDR3 nucleotides: TGTGCCAGCAGCCTCGCTAGCGGGGACACAGATACGCAGTATTTT. This encodes CASSLASGDTDTQYF.

The chain employs TRBV5-1 and TRBJ2-2; 9 positions agree with TRBD1. The CDR3 consists of 17 residues. Germline loops: CDR1 SGHRS, CDR2 YFSETQ. J gave up 4 bases and V 4 bases, and 11 bases lay outside the gene matches. CDR3 nucleotide sequence: TGCGCCAGCAGCCCCCGGACAGGGGTCGGGAGCACCGGGGAGCTGTTTTTT. Translation gives CASSPRTGVGSTGELFF.

The table lists this clone with a count of one. The chain couples TRBV6-6 to TRBJ1-5; D may be TRBD1 (5 bases). The CDR3 has 15 residues. Trimming left V 0 bases short and J 1 base short, with 7 bases between. From germline, CDR1 is MNHNY and CDR2 SVGAGI (reference sequence). The CDR3 sequence is CASSYSPGSNQPQHF. The CDR3 DNA follows: TGTGCCAGCAGTTACTCGCCAGGGAGCAATCAGCCCCAGCATTTT.

This sequence joins TRBV2 and TRBJ1-6; maybe TRBD1 (5 bases). The CDR3 consists of 14 residues. Deletions cut 4 bases from V and 8 bases from J, with 12 bases between. CDR1 and CDR2 from the germline V gene are SNHLY and FYNNEI. CDR3 nucleotides: TGTGCCAGCAGTGGCGGGGGTTGGCATTCACCCCTCCACTTT. This encodes CASSGGGWHSPLHF. The variable domain in full, with the rest retrieved from reference TRBV2 and TRBJ1-6, is EPEVTQTPSHQVTQMGQEVILRCVPISNHLYFYWYRQILGQKVEFLVSFYNNEISEKSEIFDDQFSVERPDGSNFTLKIRSTKLEDSAMYFCASSGGGWHSPLHFGNGTRLTVT.

The rearrangement links TRBV5-1 to TRBJ2-5; TRBD1 matches 9 bases. Germline CDR1 and CDR2: SGHRS and YFSETQ. The CDR3 has 17 residues. Germline trimming cut 4 bases from V and 2 bases from J; bases unmatched to any gene: 12. The CDR3, as DNA: TGCGCCAGCAGCCCGGGGACAGGGACCCCCCCACAAGAGACCCAGTACTTC. Translating gives CASSPGTGTPPQETQYF.

The V and J genes are TRBV6-6 and TRBJ2-1; TRBD2 agrees at 8 bases. Germline V CDR1 and CDR2: MNHNY, SVGAGI (reference sequence). The CDR3 has 16 residues. V shed 2 bases, J shed 8 bases, and the junction held 11 bases outside the gene matches. The chain's CDR3 is CASSYGPAGGRDEQFF. DNA of the CDR3: TGTGCCAGCAGTTACGGTCCGGCGGGGGGCCGGGATGAGCAGTTCTTC.

The V call is TRBV5-1, the J call TRBJ2-7; 7 nucleotides agree with TRBD1. Trimming cost V 5 bases and J 3 bases; bases outside gene matches: 11. CDR1 is SGHRS and CDR2 is YFSETQ in the germline V gene. The CDR3 has 15 amino acids. The CDR3: CASRFDSDRDYEQYF. CDR3 DNA sequence: TGCGCCAGCAGGTTCGACTCTGACAGGGACTACGAGCAGTACTTC.

The chain has TRBV28 and TRBJ1-6, with 11 bases fitting TRBD1. Looked up from germline, CDR1 is MDHEN and CDR2 is SYDVKM. The length of the CDR3 is 16 residues. V shed 4 bases and J 10 bases; nucleotides not matched to a gene: 9. The CDR3 region has the DNA TGTGCCAGCAGTTGGGGTACCGGGACAGGGGGATCACCCCTCCACTTT. It is translated as CASSWGTGTGGSPLHF.

This chain uses TRBV5-5 with TRBJ1-6; D perhaps matches TRBD1 (6 bases). The germline gives CDR1 SGHKS, CDR2 YYEKEE (reference sequence). CDR3 size: 14 residues. The ends were cut back, 4 bases at V and 15 bases at J, with 20 bases in the middle. CDR3 coding DNA: TGTGCCAGCAGCGGTGACGGGACCAGGGGTCGCCTCCACTTT. This codes for CASSGDGTRGRLHF.

The J gene is TRBJ2-5, the V gene TRBV3-1 (or the pseudogene TRBV3-2); 9 bases are a match to TRBD2. Germline CDR1 reads LGHDT; CDR2 reads YNNKEL (reference sequence). The CDR3 has 16 residues. The V segment lost 4 bases and the J segment 5 bases; nucleotides outside the gene matches: 11. The CDR3 sequence is CASSRASSGIGETQYF. The CDR3 nucleotides read TGTGCCAGCAGCCGGGCTTCTAGCGGGATCGGGGAGACCCAGTACTTC.

V gene TRBV10-3 combines with J gene TRBJ1-1, with 8 bases fitting TRBD1. J was trimmed by 5 bases and V by 7 bases; bases with no gene match: 9. The germline gives CDR1 ENHRY, CDR2 SYGVKD. The CDR3 consists of 14 residues. For the CDR3, the DNA is TGTGCCATCAAGGACAGGGAGGGTTCAACTGAAGCTTTCTTT. Its protein is CAIKDREGSTEAFF.